This TCR beta chain was captured by sequencing in a study of shared clonotypes between healthy human individuals. Study-wide points: Among the subsets, naive ones generally showed larger estimated richness than memory ones.

TCRdb's copy holds only in-frame clones and misses some; the assay was immunoSEQ multiplex PCR. The table lists about 820,000 clones, about 92% of them singletons. In regard to this clone: Its cognate antigen is unknown.

As defined, naive CD8 cells were CD45RO-negative and positively selected for CCR7, with terminally differentiated effector memory CD45RA+ cells excluded. Healthy HIV-negative adults with no recent acute infections or vaccinations were recruited as donors. CDR3 length: 15 residues. The germline V gene encodes CDR1 LNHDA and CDR2 SQIVND (reference sequence). Trimming took 3 bases from V and 4 from J, leaving 15 bases between them. Sequencing used naive CD8+ T cells sorted from blood. The chain is built from TRBV19 and TRBJ1-1; D call uncertain. The sequence was obtained from a man aged 25-45 years in good health. The CDR3 loop reads CASSISGYSSTEAFF. CDR3 nucleotide sequence: TGTGCCAGTAGTATTTCGGGGTATTCAAGCACTGAAGCTTTCTTT.